The 21 T cell receptor beta chains given below trace back to one sample, sequenced in a study of T cells in Graves' hyperthyroidism and ophthalmopathy. RNA transcripts provided the source from which TCR beta CDR3 regions were amplified. The HTBI primer set served for first-round RT-PCR of the TCR CDR3. MiXCR, run by TCRdb on the multiplex PCR reads, gives a single entry per CDR3 protein. Of about 300,000 distinct CDR3 sequences listed, 13% are singletons. Sequenced sample: blood. Receptors were obtained from a woman aged 30 to 39 with Graves' hyperthyroidism that later progressed to Graves' ophthalmopathy.

This clonotype was counted at least ten times. The rearrangement uses TRBV18 and TRBJ1-1, with D unclear. Trimming left V 2 bases short and J 4 bases short, with 8 bases between. From germline, CDR1 is KGHSH and CDR2 LQKENI. CDR3 length equals 13 residues. CDR3 residues: CASSPSSFTEAFF. The DNA of the CDR3 is TGTGCCAGCTCACCATCTTCGTTCACTGAAGCTTTCTTT.

This clonotype was picked up many times. V and J are TRBV9 and TRBJ2-7; 7 positions match TRBD1. With V trimmed by 3 bases and J by 3 bases, 9 bases remained unmatched. The germline V gene has CDR1 SGDLS and CDR2 YYNGEE. This CDR3 spans 15 amino acids. Written as DNA, the CDR3 is TGTGCCAGCAGCGGAGAAGACAGGGCCCACTACGAGCAGTACTTC. Translating it yields CASSGEDRAHYEQYF. Full variable domain (remainder filled in from reference TRBV9 and TRBJ2-7): DSGVTQTPKHLITATGQRVTLRCSPRSGDLSVYWYQQSLDQGLQFLIQYYNGEERAKGNILERFSAQQFPDLHSELNLSSLELGDSALYFCASSGEDRAHYEQYFGPGTRLTVT.

The sample holds many counts of this clonotype. The chain uses TRBV19 and TRBJ1-5; D remains ambiguous. Germline V gene lookup returns CDR1 LNHDA and CDR2 SQIVND (reference sequence). The ends were cut back, 4 bases at V and 0 bases at J, with 13 bases in the middle. The CDR3 contains 16 residues. CDR3 nucleotides: TGTGCCAGTAGTACCACCTCGGCGGGTAGCAATCAGCCCCAGCATTTT. This encodes CASSTTSAGSNQPQHF.

The V gene is TRBV4-1, the J gene TRBJ2-5; maybe TRBD2 (7 bases). Germline loops: CDR1 MGHRA, CDR2 YSYEKL. V was pared by 0 bases and J by 5 bases, with 16 bases between. The CDR3 runs to 16 residues. CDR3 coding DNA: TGCGCCAGCAGCCAAGATGGCCAGGGAGGGGGGGAGACCCAGTACTTC. It specifies CASSQDGQGGGETQYF.

This rearrangement joins TRBV7-3 to TRBJ2-1, with 10 bases fitting TRBD2. The junction had 5 bases not matched to a gene; V was cut back by 5 bases and J by 7 bases. Germline V gene sequence: CDR1 SGHTA, CDR2 FQGTGA. CDR3 length equals 14 residues. CDR3 nucleotide sequence: TGTGCCAGCAGCACCGGGACTAGCGTTAATGAGCAGTTCTTC. It codes for CASSTGTSVNEQFF.

This clonotype was seen at least ten times. The chain carries TRBV28 and TRBJ2-3; the D call may be TRBD1 or TRBD2 (6 bases each). V lost 4 bases and J lost 7, with 30 bases in between. CDR3 length: 19 amino acids. The germline V gene has CDR1 MDHEN and CDR2 SYDVKM. The CDR3 spells CASSSTGRWGSGVGNTQYF. CDR3 nucleotide sequence: TGTGCCAGCAGTTCAACAGGGAGATGGGGTAGCGGAGTTGGGAATACGCAGTATTTT.

This clonotype has a count of ten or more. This chain connects TRBV15 to TRBJ1-1; no reliable D call. Deletions cut 3 bases from V and 4 bases from J, with 12 bases between. The CDR3 length is 14 residues. Germline-derived CDR1 and CDR2 are LNHNV and YYDKDF (reference sequence). In DNA, the CDR3 is TGTGCCACCAGCAGTAGGAAAGATGGCACTGAAGCTTTCTTT. This codes for CATSSRKDGTEAFF.

The chain is built from TRBV7-9 and TRBJ1-3; D is unresolved. This CDR3 spans 14 amino acids. Trimming removed 0 bases from V and 0 bases from J, with 3 bases in between. The germline V gene has CDR1 SEHNR and CDR2 FQNEAQ (reference sequence). CDR3 bases: TGTGCCAGCAGCTTAGCACCCTCTGGAAACACCATATATTTT. This encodes CASSLAPSGNTIYF.

The table lists this clonotype with many counts. As DNA, the CDR3 is TGCGCCAGCAGCTTGCTAGGGGGTGTTATGGGAACTACAGATACGCAGTATTTT. Translating it yields CASSLLGGVMGTTDTQYF. V gene TRBV5-1 combines with J gene TRBJ2-3, with a tentative D call TRBD1 (6 bases). CDR1 is SGHRS, CDR2 YFSETQ, per germline. The V end was cut by 1 base, the J end by 3 bases, with 21 bases between. CDR3 length: 18 residues.

The genes are TRBV10-3 and TRBJ2-7; the D gene is possibly TRBD1 (6 bases). Per germline, CDR1 ENHRY and CDR2 SYGVKD. The CDR3 has 17 residues. V lost 4 bases and J 0 bases, leaving 19 bases between the germline ends. In DNA form, the CDR3 reads TGTGCCATCAGTGGACAGGCGACAACGGAGAGCTCCTACGAGCAGTACTTC. It translates to CAISGQATTESSYEQYF.

Comment on this clonotype: A much larger clone lies a single base off, so this may be a read error. V is TRBV6-1 and J is TRBJ2-7; D unclear. With 6 bases removed from V and 1 base from J, the gap between germline ends came to 13 bases. Looked up from germline, CDR1 is MNHNS and CDR2 is SASEGT. The CDR3 consists of 14 residues. Here the CDR3 DNA reads TGTGCCAGCAGAAAGCCGGTCGGATCCTACGAGCAGTACTTC. This encodes CASRKPVGSYEQYF.

This clonotype was observed many times. This chain joins TRBV6-1 and TRBJ1-2; tentatively, D is TRBD1 (5 bases). CDR1 and CDR2 (germline): MNHNS, SASEGT. Trimming cost V 8 bases and J 4 bases, with 14 bases left between them. The CDR3 is 13 residues long. The chain's CDR3 is CASGTRRGYGYTF. CDR3 bases: TGTGCCAGCGGGACTCGTAGGGGCTATGGCTACACCTTC.

On this clonotype: A much larger clone differs from this one at a single base, so this may be a read error. The J gene is TRBJ2-7, the V gene TRBV29-1; D gene unclear. The V and J ends lost 7 bases and 7 bases respectively, with 14 bases between them. The CDR3 runs to 11 residues. Per the germline V gene, CDR1 is SQVTM and CDR2 is ANQGSEA. CDR3 sequence: CSARRSVEQYF. In nucleotides, the CDR3 is TGCAGCGCCCGGCGGTCCGTGGAGCAGTACTTC.

This clonotype was seen ten or more times. The chain combines TRBV4-1 with TRBJ2-1; D gene ambiguous. This CDR3 has 13 amino acids. Trimming removed 1 base from V and 5 bases from J, with 6 bases in between. Germline V CDR1 and CDR2: MGHRA, YSYEKL. CDR3 coding DNA: TGCGCCAGCAGCCAAGTACTTAACAATGAGCAGTTCTTC. Its protein product is CASSQVLNNEQFF.

This clonotype was recorded at least ten times. This rearrangement joins TRBV6-1 to TRBJ2-3; 8 bases fit TRBD2. CDR3 length: 16 amino acids. V shed 2 bases and J 5 bases; nucleotides not matched to a gene: 9. Germline V gene data show CDR1 as MNHNS and CDR2 as SASEGT. The CDR3 protein is CASSEFAREAVDTQYF. The CDR3 DNA reads TGTGCCAGCAGTGAATTTGCGCGGGAGGCGGTAGATACGCAGTATTTT.

The chain employs TRBV20-1 and TRBJ2-1, with 14 bases aligning to TRBD2. CDR3 length: 16 amino acids. CDR1 is DFQATT and CDR2 is SNEGSKA in the germline V gene (reference sequence). The junction had 6 bases not matched to a gene; V was cut back by 3 bases and J by 5 bases. CDR3 in DNA: TGCAGTGCTAGGGGTGGACTAGCGGGAGGAAACAATGAGCAGTTCTTC. This gives the protein CSARGGLAGGNNEQFF.

The gene calls are TRBV20-1 and TRBJ2-5, with 9 bases that match TRBD2. The CDR3 is 17 amino acids. V was clipped by 4 bases and J by 2 bases; unmatched bases: 14. CDR1 and CDR2 (germline): DFQATT, SNEGSKA (reference sequence). The CDR3 spells CSAKLWASGVLQETQYF. Written as DNA, the CDR3 is TGCAGTGCTAAATTGTGGGCTAGCGGGGTACTACAAGAGACCCAGTACTTC.

This clonotype was seen at least ten times. The V gene is TRBV10-3, the J gene TRBJ2-7, with 11 bases lining up with TRBD2. The CDR3 is made up of 14 amino acids. Germline V CDR1 and CDR2: ENHRY, SYGVKD. Germline trimming cut 2 bases from V and 4 bases from J; bases unmatched to any gene: 1. The CDR3 DNA sequence: TGTGCCATCAGTGAGACTAGCGGGAGTTACGAGCAGTACTTC. It yields the protein CAISETSGSYEQYF.

At least ten counts were recorded for this clonotype. The V gene is TRBV20-1, the J gene TRBJ2-1; 12 nucleotides agree with TRBD2. The germline V gene encodes CDR1 DFQATT and CDR2 SNEGSKA (reference sequence). J was trimmed by 4 bases and V by 6 bases; bases with no gene match: 7. This CDR3 comprises 15 residues. CDR3 amino acids: CSAVFLAGGYNEQFF. CDR3 coding DNA: TGCAGTGCCGTATTCCTAGCGGGAGGGTACAATGAGCAGTTCTTC.

This clonotype is a singleton in its sample. The chain uses TRBV4-1 and TRBJ2-7; D not resolved. Germline V lookup: CDR1 MGHRA, CDR2 YSYEKL. Trimming pared 1 base from V and 4 bases from J, leaving 8 bases between. The CDR3 covers 13 residues. The CDR3 nucleotides read TGCGCCAGCAGCCAAGTCCATAGATACGAGCAGTACTTC. It translates to CASSQVHRYEQYF.

CDR3 sequence reads: CASSLAREGVQSDEQYF. DNA for the CDR3: TGTGCCAGCAGCTTAGCCCGGGAAGGGGTTCAAAGTGACGAGCAGTACTTC. This chain uses TRBV7-8 with TRBJ2-7, with D possibly called TRBD1 or TRBD2 (5 bases each). Trimming cost V 0 bases and J 5 bases, with 20 bases left between them. The CDR3 sequence is 17 residues long. Germline V gene lookup returns CDR1 SGHVS and CDR2 FQNEAQ.